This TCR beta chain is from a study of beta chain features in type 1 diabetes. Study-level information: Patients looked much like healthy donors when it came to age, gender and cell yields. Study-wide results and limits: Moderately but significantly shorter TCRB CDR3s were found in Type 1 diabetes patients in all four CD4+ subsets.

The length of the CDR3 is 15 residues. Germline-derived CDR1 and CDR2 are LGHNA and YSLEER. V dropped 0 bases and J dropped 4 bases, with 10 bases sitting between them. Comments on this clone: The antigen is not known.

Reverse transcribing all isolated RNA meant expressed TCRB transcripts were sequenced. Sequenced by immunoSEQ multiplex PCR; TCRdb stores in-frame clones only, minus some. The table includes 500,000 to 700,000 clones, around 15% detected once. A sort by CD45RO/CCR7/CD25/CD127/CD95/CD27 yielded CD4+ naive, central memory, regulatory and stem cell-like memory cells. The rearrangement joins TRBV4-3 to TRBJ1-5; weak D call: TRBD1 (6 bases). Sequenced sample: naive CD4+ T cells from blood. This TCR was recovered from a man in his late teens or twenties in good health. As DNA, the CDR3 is TGCGCCAGCAGCCAAGAGGGGGCCGGGAATCAGCCCCAGCATTTT. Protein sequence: CASSQEGAGNQPQHF.